Following are 6 T cell receptor beta chains from one sample sequenced in a study of CD8 T cells in Susac syndrome. It was with random hexamers that about 0.45 to 1 ug RNA was reverse transcribed. Via MiXCR, TCRdb re-called the immunoSEQ multiplex PCR reads, giving one row per CDR3 protein. The sample lists about 22,000 distinct CDR3 sequences, roughly 93% occurring once. Specimen: CD8+ T cells from PBMCs. All receptors derive from a human donor in good health.

This clonotype was detected only once. The gene calls are TRBV15 and TRBJ1-4, with 8 nucleotides matching TRBD1. The CDR3 contains 19 residues. Trimming took 1 base from V and 0 from J; bases not matched to a gene: 10. Germline V gives CDR1 LNHNV, CDR2 YYDKDF (reference sequence). The CDR3 loop reads CATSRGTGQNSATNEKLFF. CDR3 coding DNA: TGTGCCACCAGCAGAGGGACAGGGCAAAATTCTGCAACTAATGAAAAACTGTTTTTT.

This sequence joins TRBV7-2 and TRBJ2-7; D is ambiguous. Germline CDR1 is SGHTA and CDR2 is FQGNSA. The CDR3 has 14 residues. Trimming took 3 bases from V and 3 from J, leaving 12 bases between them. CDR3 in DNA: TGTGCCAGCAGCTTTTTCAGATCCTACTACGAGCAGTACTTC. It encodes CASSFFRSYYEQYF.

This clonotype is a singleton in its sample. The CDR3 region is CSARGGRGRNEQYF. CDR3 in DNA: TGCAGTGCTAGAGGGGGGAGGGGGCGGAACGAGCAGTACTTC. This chain uses TRBV20-1 with TRBJ2-7; tentatively, D is TRBD1 or TRBD2 (7 bases each). The CDR3 contains 14 residues. The ends were cut back, 1 base at V and 5 bases at J, with 15 bases in the middle. CDR1 is DFQATT, CDR2 SNEGSKA, per germline (reference sequence).

The chain uses TRBV6-5 and TRBJ2-2; a weak D match, TRBD1 (6 bases). The ends were cut back, 1 base at V and 6 bases at J, with 15 bases in the middle. The CDR3 is made up of 16 amino acids. CDR1 is MNHEY and CDR2 is SVGAGI in the germline V gene. CDR3 DNA: TGTGCCAGCAGTTACTTTTCGGCAGGGGCGGCCGGGGAGCTGTTTTTT. Amino acid sequence: CASSYFSAGAAGELFF.

The chain uses TRBV3-1 and TRBJ2-7; TRBD2 aligns across 8 bases. CDR1 and CDR2 (germline): LGHDT, YNNKEL (reference sequence). Trimming cost V 1 base and J 2 bases; bases outside gene matches: 13. This CDR3 comprises 18 residues. As DNA, the CDR3 is TGTGCCAGCAGCCAAGTCATTATTCGGGGGGGGACGACCTACGAGCAGTACTTC. Its translation: CASSQVIIRGGTTYEQYF.

The chain joins TRBV7-6 to TRBJ2-1; D is possibly TRBD2 (6 bases). V was cut by 1 base and J by 0 bases, with 16 bases left in between. The CDR3 totals 18 residues. Germline V gene sequence: CDR1 SGHVS, CDR2 FNYEAQ. CDR3 bases: TGTGCCAGCAGCTTAGAAGGGCGGGGAGAGGGCTCCTACAATGAGCAGTTCTTC. Encoded protein: CASSLEGRGEGSYNEQFF.